This T cell receptor (beta chain) was identified in a study of naive CD8 T cells in extremely preterm neonates. Study-wide results and limits: Preterm neonates had significantly lower iChao1 richness than other age groups.

About this clone: Its antigen is undetermined.

Germline V CDR1 and CDR2: SGDLS, YYNGEE. The junction had 2 bases not matched to a gene; V was cut back by 3 bases and J by 4 bases. This CDR3 has 14 residues. Profiled with immunoSEQ multiplex PCR; TCRdb holds only in-frame clones, not every one. Of some 7,400 clones in the sample, roughly 98% are singletons; the top ten hold 0.36%. The sample comprised naive CD8+ T cells from blood. This sequence originates from a human donor in good health. This rearrangement joins TRBV9 to TRBJ1-1, with 11 bases aligning to TRBD1. The DNA of the CDR3 is TGTGCCAGCAGCGCAGGGACAGGGGGCACTGAAGCTTTCTTT. This translates into CASSAGTGGTEAFF.